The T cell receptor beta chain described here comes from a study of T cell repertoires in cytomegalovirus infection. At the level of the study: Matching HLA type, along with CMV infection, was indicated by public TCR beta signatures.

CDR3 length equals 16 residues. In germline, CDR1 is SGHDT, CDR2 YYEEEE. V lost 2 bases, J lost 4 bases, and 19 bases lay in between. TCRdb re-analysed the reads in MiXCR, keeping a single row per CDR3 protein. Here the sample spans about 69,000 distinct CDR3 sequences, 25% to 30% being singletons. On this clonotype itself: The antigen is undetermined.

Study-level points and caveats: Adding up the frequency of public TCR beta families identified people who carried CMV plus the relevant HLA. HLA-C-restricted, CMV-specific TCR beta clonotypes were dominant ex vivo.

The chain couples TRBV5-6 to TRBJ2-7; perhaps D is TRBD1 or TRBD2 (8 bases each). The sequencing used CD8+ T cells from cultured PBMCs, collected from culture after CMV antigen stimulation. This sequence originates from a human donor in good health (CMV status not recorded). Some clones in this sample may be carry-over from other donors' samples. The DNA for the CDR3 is TGTGCCAGCAGCTTCGCAGGACAGGGCGGGGGGTACGAGCAGTACTTC. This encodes CASSFAGQGGGYEQYF.